This is a list of T cell receptor beta chains from one sample in a study of cytomegalovirus exposure and HLA in healthy donors. Produced via immunoSEQ multiplex PCR; TCRdb's table is partial and in-frame only. The data contain nearly 95,000 clones, approximately 7.6% of them seen just once; the ten biggest clones take up 2% to 2.5%. The sequencing input was PBMCs. These receptors all stem from a man in his forties or fifties in good health and CMV-seronegative. Both conserved end residues are part of each CDR3. D genes are given only for firm matches. Clone sizes are given selectively: once, few, many, or a class where the clone is expanded.

d_call	v_call	j_call	clone_size	cdr3_nt	cdr3_aa
TRBD1	TRBV28	TRBJ2-7	once	TGTGCCAGCGGGGACAGGGGGCTAGTTTTCGAGCAGTACTTC	CASGDRGLVFEQYF
.	TRBV2	TRBJ2-7	few	TGTGCCATCCTGGGCCGAGACTCCTACGAGCAGTACTTC	CAILGRDSYEQYF
.	TRBV6-1	TRBJ1-2	.	TGTGCCAGCAGGAGAAATACTAACTATGGCTACACCTTC	CASRRNTNYGYTF
TRBD1	TRBV19	TRBJ1-1	.	TGTGCCAGCGGGACAGGGGTAGAAGCTTTCTTT	CASGTGVEAFF
.	TRBV28	TRBJ2-5	.	TGTGCCAGCAGTTTTTGGCAGGGCCAAGAGACCCAGTACTTC	CASSFWQGQETQYF
.	TRBV5-4	TRBJ1-3	few	TGTGCCAGCAGCTTGGATCGGGGAGGAAGTGGAAACACCATATATTTT	CASSLDRGGSGNTIYF
TRBD2	TRBV5-4	TRBJ2-2	few	TGTGCCAGCAGCGTGGGACTAGCGATAGACACCGGGGAGCTGTTTTTT	CASSVGLAIDTGELFF
.	TRBV28	TRBJ1-5	few	TGTGCCAGCACGGGGGGTTACGGCAATCAGCCCCAGCATTTT	CASTGGYGNQPQHF
TRBD1	TRBV4-2	TRBJ2-7	.	TGTGCCAGCAGCCATCGCCATACGGGGACAGAGGTCAACGAGCAGTACTTC	CASSHRHTGTEVNEQYF
TRBD1	TRBV29-1	TRBJ1-2	few	TGCAGCGCCCTCCTGGACAGGGGGCAAGATGGCTACACCTTC	CSALLDRGQDGYTF
TRBD2	TRBV10-3	TRBJ2-2	few	TGTGCCATCAGTCGAGCGGGGGGCAACACCGGGGAGCTGTTTTTT	CAISRAGGNTGELFF
.	TRBV18	TRBJ1-4	few	TGTGCCAGCTCACCACAGAATCCGACAATTACAACTAATGAAAAACTGTTTTTT	CASSPQNPTITTNEKLFF
TRBD2	TRBV6-5	TRBJ2-1	few	TGTGCCAGCAGTTACGGGACGGGAGGCTCCTACAATGAGCAGTTCTTC	CASSYGTGGSYNEQFF
.	TRBV7-2	TRBJ1-1	.	TGTGCCAGCAGCTCAAAGGGGGGGCCGCAAACTGAAGCTTTCTTT	CASSSKGGPQTEAFF
TRBD2	TRBV12-5	TRBJ2-1	.	TGTGCTAGTGGGGCGGGGACTAGAGATTACAATGAGCAGTTCTTC	CASGAGTRDYNEQFF
.	TRBV5-1	TRBJ2-1	few	TGCGCCAGCAGCTTGGCTTTATTAGGGCAGGGTGGAAGCAATGAGCAGTTCTTC	CASSLALLGQGGSNEQFF
.	TRBV7-9	TRBJ1-2	few	TGTGCCAGCATGACAGTCCGCGGCTACACCTTC	CASMTVRGYTF
TRBD2	TRBV5-1	TRBJ2-1	.	TGCGCCAGCAGCTTGGGACTAGCGCCCCGGGGCGGGAATGAGCAGTTCTTC	CASSLGLAPRGGNEQFF
.	TRBV5-1	TRBJ2-3	.	TGCGCCAGCAGCTCGGGCTTAGGGGGCACAGATACGCAGTATTTT	CASSSGLGGTDTQYF
TRBD2	TRBV18	TRBJ2-7	.	TGTGCCAGCTCACCGTCAGGACTAGCGGGACCCTACGAGCAGTACTTC	CASSPSGLAGPYEQYF
.	TRBV11-3	TRBJ2-1	few	TGTGCCAGCAGCTTAGGGGCGGGGTCTAATGAGCAGTTCTTC	CASSLGAGSNEQFF
.	TRBV28	TRBJ1-1	.	TGTGCCAGCAGTTCAACGGGACACGGGGACACTGAAGCTTTCTTT	CASSSTGHGDTEAFF
.	TRBV4-3	TRBJ2-1	few	TGCGCCAGCAGCCAAGAATCCAGCGGGCCTTACAATGAGCAGTTCTTC	CASSQESSGPYNEQFF
.	TRBV15	TRBJ2-7	few	TGTGCCACCAGCAGAGATATGGCTCCGGGCGAGCAGTACTTC	CATSRDMAPGEQYF
.	TRBV5-1	TRBJ2-1	.	.	CASSFGPGQGKSEQFF
.	TRBV28	TRBJ1-6	few	TGTGCCAGCAGTTTGTATACGGGGGAGGTGAATTCACCCCTCCACTTT	CASSLYTGEVNSPLHF
.	TRBV6-5	TRBJ1-5	.	TGTGCCAGCAGCTCCCGGGGGGTCAGGGTTCAGCCCCAGCATTTT	CASSSRGVRVQPQHF
.	TRBV10-3	TRBJ1-1	.	TGTGCCATCAGTGAGTCGCGGGCTGCAGGGGCTGAAGCTTTCTTT	CAISESRAAGAEAFF
.	TRBV4-2	TRBJ2-4	.	TGTGCCAGCAGCCAAGTAAGAGGAGGGATCAAAAACATTCAGTACTTC	CASSQVRGGIKNIQYF
TRBD2	TRBV29-1	TRBJ2-2	.	TGCAGCGTAGCGGGAGCGGGTACCGGGGAGCTGTTTTTT	CSVAGAGTGELFF
.	TRBV15	TRBJ2-7	few	TGTGCCACCAGCAGAGACAGGGGTTACGAGCAGTACTTC	CATSRDRGYEQYF
TRBD1	TRBV28	TRBJ1-1	.	TGTGCCAGCGGGGGACAGTCCCTGAACACTGAAGCTTTCTTT	CASGGQSLNTEAFF
TRBD2	TRBV5-1	TRBJ2-7	.	TGCGCCAGCAGCTTGGGCAGGATAGCGGGGGGCCCCTACGAGCAGTACTTC	CASSLGRIAGGPYEQYF
TRBD2	TRBV5-4	TRBJ2-3	.	TGTGCCAGCAGCTGGGGGACGGGAGGAGATACGCAGTATTTT	CASSWGTGGDTQYF
TRBD2	TRBV4-2	TRBJ2-4	few	TGTGCCAGCAGCCATCCTAGCGGGGGGACCCAAAACATTCAGTACTTC	CASSHPSGGTQNIQYF
TRBD1	TRBV4-1	TRBJ1-6	.	TGCGCCAGCAGCCAACCCAGAAGGACAGGGAATAATTCACCCCTCCACTTT	CASSQPRRTGNNSPLHF
.	TRBV28	TRBJ1-5	.	TGTGCCAGCAGTCCACGGTGGGGCAGGGACAATCAGCCCCAGCATTTT	CASSPRWGRDNQPQHF
TRBD2	TRBV5-4	TRBJ2-3	few	TGTGCCAGCAGCCTAGCGGCCACAGATACGCAGTATTTT	CASSLAATDTQYF
.	TRBV6-1	TRBJ1-2	.	TGTGCCAGCAGCCTGGAAAGGGGTTCCTATGGCTACACCTTC	CASSLERGSYGYTF
.	TRBV11-2	TRBJ2-7	few	TGTGCCAGCAGCTTAGGCTCCAACCCCAGCTACGAGCAGTACTTC	CASSLGSNPSYEQYF
TRBD1	TRBV28	TRBJ1-2	.	TGTGCCAGCAGGCCCAGGGGGCCTAGCTACACCTTC	CASRPRGPSYTF
.	TRBV5-4	TRBJ1-4	.	TGTGCCAGCAGCCGGCTCGGCGAAATCGGGAGTGGACTGTTTTTT	CASSRLGEIGSGLFF
.	TRBV29-1	TRBJ2-3	few	TGCAGCGTAGCGGTATCTAGCACAGATACGCAGTATTTT	CSVAVSSTDTQYF
.	TRBV6-1	TRBJ2-7	few	TGTGCCAGTACCCGAGGCATTGGTTCCTACGAGCAGTACTTC	CASTRGIGSYEQYF
.	TRBV2	TRBJ1-2	few	TGTGCCAGCAGAAAAAACAGGGAATCCAATGGCTACACCTTC	CASRKNRESNGYTF
TRBD1	TRBV18	TRBJ1-2	few	TGTGCCAGCTCACCGCCGGCAGGAAGGGGGCCTACCAACTATGGCTACACCTTC	CASSPPAGRGPTNYGYTF
TRBD2	TRBV5-4	TRBJ2-7	.	TGTGCCAGCAGCTCCGGGGCTAGCGGGTTCAGCTCCTACGAGCAGTACTTC	CASSSGASGFSSYEQYF
TRBD1	TRBV7-2	TRBJ2-4	.	TGTGCCAGCAGCCTCCGGACAGGGGCGAAAAACATTCAGTACTTC	CASSLRTGAKNIQYF
.	TRBV7-2	TRBJ1-2	few	TGTGCCAGCAGCACCGGGGACACCAGCTATGGCTACACCTTC	CASSTGDTSYGYTF
TRBD1	TRBV27	TRBJ1-2	.	TGTGCCAGCAGTTTACTGGGACAGGGGAGTGGCTACACCTTC	CASSLLGQGSGYTF